A single T cell receptor beta chain is shown here with its context. With 5 bases removed from V and 5 bases from J, the gap between germline ends came to 18 bases. The CDR3 runs 15 residues. CDR1 SGHTA and CDR2 FQGNSA come from the germline V gene. Original analysis: Estimation of nucleated cell counts relied on the amplification of reference gene primers. TCRdb's table, derived via immunoSEQ multiplex PCR, lists solely in-frame clones and lacks some. D and trimming were read from the DNA, whereas the V and J calls and clone size are those reported in that table. Counted here are over 300,000 clones, roughly 88% occurring once; the ten biggest clones make up 0.97%. Cohorts were assigned according to the clinical history that participants reported. The record originates from a study of blood T cell repertoires in COVID-19.

The TCR originated in a young woman with acute COVID-19. Material: PBMCs or T cells enriched from blood (not recorded which). This sequence joins TRBV7-2 and TRBJ1-1, with a weak D call TRBD1 (5 bases). The CDR3 DNA sequence: TGTGCCAGCAGCCCAGCGGGGCAAGGCGGGACTGAAGCTTTCTTT. Amino acid sequence: CASSPAGQGGTEAFF. The whole variable domain, filled in from reference TRBV7-2 and TRBJ1-1, reads GAGVSQSPSNKVTEKGKDVELRCDPISGHTALYWYRQSLGQGLEFLIYFQGNSAPDKSGLPSDRFSAERTGGSVSTLTIQRTQQEDSAVYLCASSPAGQGGTEAFFGQGTRLTVV.